The entry below gives a single T cell receptor (beta chain) sequence along with its context. Up to 2 weeks before entering the study, exposed participants had met a COVID-19 case. The entry originates in a study of blood T cell repertoires in COVID-19. Study-wide background: In each case, the material was cDNA or gDNA derived from T cells, B-cell-depleted T cells, or PBMCs.

Authors' analysis steps: Scientists estimated how many nucleated cells there were by amplifying reference gene primers. Assay: immunoSEQ multiplex PCR; the TCRdb copy retains only in-frame clones and omits some. The DNA was the basis for D and trimming; V, J and clone size are from that table. The sample has about 200,000 clones; about 83% are singletons. CDR1 SNHLY and CDR2 FYNNEI come from the germline V gene. V was trimmed by 1 base and J by 1 base, leaving 11 bases between them. The CDR3 covers 15 residues. The chain recombines TRBV2 with TRBJ2-7; D uncertain. This TCR derives from a woman aged 25 to 39 who had been exposed to COVID-19. What was sequenced was PBMCs or T cells enriched from blood (not recorded which). The CDR3 DNA follows: TGTGCCAGCAGTGAAGGCTTCACGCTATCCTACGAGCAGTACTTC. Its translation is CASSEGFTLSYEQYF.